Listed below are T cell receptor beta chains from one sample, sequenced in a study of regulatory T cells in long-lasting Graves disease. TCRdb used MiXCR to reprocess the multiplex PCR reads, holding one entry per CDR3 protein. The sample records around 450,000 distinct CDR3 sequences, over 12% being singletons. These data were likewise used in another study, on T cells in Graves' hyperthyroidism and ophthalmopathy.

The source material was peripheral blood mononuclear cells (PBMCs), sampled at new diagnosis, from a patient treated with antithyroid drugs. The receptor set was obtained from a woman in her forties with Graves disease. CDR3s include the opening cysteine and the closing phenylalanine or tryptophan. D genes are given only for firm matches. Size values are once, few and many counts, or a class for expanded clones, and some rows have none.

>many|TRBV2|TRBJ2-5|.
CASSEMGWETQYF
TGTGCCAGCAGTGAAATGGGGTGGGAGACCCAGTACTTC
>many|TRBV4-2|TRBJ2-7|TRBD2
CASSPSGGSSYEQYF
TGTGCCAGCAGCCCCTCCGGCGGGAGCTCCTACGAGCAGTACTTC
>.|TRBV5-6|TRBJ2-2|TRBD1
CASSPGQGGNTGELFF
TGTGCCAGCAGCCCGGGACAGGGGGGTAACACCGGGGAGCTGTTTTTT
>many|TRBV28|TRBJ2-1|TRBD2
CASTPGGASGRNEQFF
TGTGCCAGCACCCCCGGAGGGGCTAGCGGGAGGAATGAGCAGTTCTTC
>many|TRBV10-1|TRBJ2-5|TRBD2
CASSESGRKETQYF
TGCGCCAGCAGTGAAAGCGGGAGAAAGGAGACCCAGTACTTC
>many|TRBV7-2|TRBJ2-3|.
CASSLVWDTDTQYF
TGTGCCAGCAGCTTAGTTTGGGACACAGATACGCAGTATTTT
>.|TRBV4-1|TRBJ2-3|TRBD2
CASSQWASGNQADTQYF
TGCGCCAGCAGCCAATGGGCTAGCGGGAATCAAGCAGATACGCAGTATTTT
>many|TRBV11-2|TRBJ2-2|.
CAEGPGTGELFF
TGTGCCGAGGGTCCGGGAACCGGGGAGCTGTTTTTT
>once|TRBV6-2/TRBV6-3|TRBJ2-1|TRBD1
CASSYGQGDGEQFF
TGTGCCAGCAGTTACGGACAGGGAGACGGTGAGCAGTTCTTC
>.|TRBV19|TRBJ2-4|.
CASHPRQRTIQYF
TGTGCCAGCCACCCCCGACAGAGAACAATTCAGTACTTC
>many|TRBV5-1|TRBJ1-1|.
CASSPNVMNTEAFF
TGCGCCAGCAGCCCAAATGTCATGAACACTGAAGCTTTCTTT
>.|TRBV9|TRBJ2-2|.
CASSVVASGTGELFF
TGTGCCAGCAGCGTAGTGGCGTCGGGCACCGGGGAGCTGTTTTTT
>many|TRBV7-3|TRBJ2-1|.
CASSPQGYNEQFF
TGTGCCAGCAGCCCACAAGGGTACAATGAGCAGTTCTTC
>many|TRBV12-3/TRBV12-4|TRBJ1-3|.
CASSPPAGSGNTIYF
TGTGCCAGCAGTCCCCCCGCAGGGTCTGGAAACACCATATATTTT
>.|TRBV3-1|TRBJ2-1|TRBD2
CASSAPRTGGSNEQFF
TGTGCCAGCAGCGCACCTAGGACGGGAGGAAGCAATGAGCAGTTCTTC
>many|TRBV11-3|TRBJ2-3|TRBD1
CASSLSTGGAPRDTQYF
TGTGCCAGCAGCTTATCCACAGGGGGCGCCCCCAGGGATACGCAGTATTTT
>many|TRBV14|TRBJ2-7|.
CASSQYRVQSYEQYF
TGTGCCAGCAGCCAGTACAGGGTACAGTCCTACGAGCAGTACTTC
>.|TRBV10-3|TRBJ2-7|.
CAIRAQAGHYEQYF
TGTGCCATCAGGGCCCAAGCGGGACACTACGAGCAGTACTTC
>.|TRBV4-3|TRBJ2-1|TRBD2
CASSPSSRGTIYNEQFF
TGCGCCAGCAGCCCTAGCTCCCGCGGGACTATATACAATGAGCAGTTCTTC
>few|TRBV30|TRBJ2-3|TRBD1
CAWQPGTGESTDTQYF
TGTGCCTGGCAACCAGGGACAGGAGAAAGCACAGATACGCAGTATTTT
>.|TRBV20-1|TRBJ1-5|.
CSATLAADNQPQHF
TGCAGTGCTACTCTGGCGGCGGACAATCAGCCCCAGCATTTT
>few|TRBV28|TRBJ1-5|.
CASSLRIRGSNQPQHF
TGTGCCAGCAGTTTACGGATTAGGGGTAGCAATCAGCCCCAGCATTTT
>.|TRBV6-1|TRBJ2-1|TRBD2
CASRSPWDYRRNNEQFF
TGTGCCAGCAGATCCCCCTGGGACTACCGAAGGAACAATGAGCAGTTCTTC
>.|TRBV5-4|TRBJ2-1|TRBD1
CASSPPQDRRRNEQFF
TGTGCCAGCAGCCCCCCCCAGGACAGGAGACGAAATGAGCAGTTCTTC
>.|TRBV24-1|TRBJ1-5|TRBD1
CATSDAGTGYNQPQHF
TGTGCCACCAGTGATGCGGGGACAGGCTATAATCAGCCCCAGCATTTT
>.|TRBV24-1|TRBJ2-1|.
CATSPRFSNEQFF
TGTGCCACCAGTCCTAGGTTCAGCAATGAGCAGTTCTTC
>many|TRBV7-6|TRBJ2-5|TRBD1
CASSLATGTGWRKETQYF
TGTGCCAGCAGCTTAGCCACCGGGACAGGGTGGAGGAAAGAGACCCAGTACTTC
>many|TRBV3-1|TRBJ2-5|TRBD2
CASSQRGAGVVETQYF
TGTGCCAGCAGCCAAAGGGGAGCGGGAGTCGTCGAGACCCAGTACTTC
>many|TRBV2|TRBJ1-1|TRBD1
CASRDRVMNTEAFF
TGTGCCAGCAGGGACAGGGTCATGAACACTGAAGCTTTCTTT
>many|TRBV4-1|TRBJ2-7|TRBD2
CASSQEGTSYVEQYF
TGCGCCAGCAGCCAAGAGGGGACTAGCTATGTCGAGCAGTACTTC
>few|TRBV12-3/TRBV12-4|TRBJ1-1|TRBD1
CASSQHIRPGTGMNTEAFF
TGTGCCAGCAGTCAACACATTCGTCCCGGGACAGGGATGAACACTGAAGCTTTCTTT
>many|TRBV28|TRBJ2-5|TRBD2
CASSLFSGEGETQYF
TGTGCCAGCAGTTTATTTAGCGGGGAGGGTGAGACCCAGTACTTC
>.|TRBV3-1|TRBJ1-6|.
CASSQGEGLVYNSPLHF
TGTGCCAGCAGCCAAGGGGAGGGGTTGGTGTATAATTCACCCCTCCACTTT
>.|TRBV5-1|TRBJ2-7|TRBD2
CAGSLEASGSVGEQYF
TGCGCCGGCAGCTTGGAGGCTAGCGGGTCTGTAGGAGAGCAGTACTTC
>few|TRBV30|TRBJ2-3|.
CAWSALTGGPDTQYF
TGTGCCTGGAGTGCTTTGACAGGAGGCCCAGATACGCAGTATTTT
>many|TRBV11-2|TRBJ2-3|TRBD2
CASSFKPSGIWADTQYF
TGTGCCAGCAGCTTCAAACCTAGCGGGATTTGGGCAGATACGCAGTATTTT
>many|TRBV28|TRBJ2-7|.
CASSSRQADSYEQYF
TGTGCCAGCAGCTCCCGACAGGCCGACTCCTACGAGCAGTACTTC
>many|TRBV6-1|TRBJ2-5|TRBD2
CASSPWTSGEETQYF
TGTGCCAGCAGTCCCTGGACTAGCGGGGAAGAGACCCAGTACTTC
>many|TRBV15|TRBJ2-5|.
CATSRRAQETQYF
TGTGCCACCAGCCGACGGGCCCAAGAGACCCAGTACTTC
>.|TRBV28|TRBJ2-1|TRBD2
CASSFRRLAGGEQFF
TGTGCCAGCAGTTTTAGAAGACTAGCGGGAGGTGAGCAGTTCTTC
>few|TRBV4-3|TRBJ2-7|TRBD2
CASSQVAGTTTYEQYF
TGCGCCAGCAGCCAAGTGGCCGGGACTACCACCTACGAGCAGTACTTC
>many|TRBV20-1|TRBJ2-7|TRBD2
CSAMTSGYEQYF
TGCAGTGCTATGACTAGCGGCTACGAGCAGTACTTC
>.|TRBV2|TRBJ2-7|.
CASNPYEQYF
TGTGCCAGCAACCCCTACGAGCAGTACTTC
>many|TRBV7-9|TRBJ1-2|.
CASSLSFRGRYYGYTF
TGTGCCAGCAGCTTATCCTTCCGGGGGAGGTACTATGGCTACACCTTC
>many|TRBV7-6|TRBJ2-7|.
CASSLGGAAVEQYF
TGTGCCAGCAGCTTAGGGGGGGCGGCGGTCGAGCAGTACTTC
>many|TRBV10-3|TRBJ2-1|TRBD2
CAISESTSGGGYNEQFF
TGTGCCATCAGTGAGTCGACTAGCGGGGGGGGCTACAATGAGCAGTTCTTC
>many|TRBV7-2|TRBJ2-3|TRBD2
CASSLASGNTDTQYF
TGTGCCAGCAGCTTAGCTAGCGGGAACACAGATACGCAGTATTTT
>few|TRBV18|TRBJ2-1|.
CASSPPSTDYNEQFF
TGTGCCAGCTCACCACCGTCGACAGATTACAATGAGCAGTTCTTC